This T cell receptor (beta chain) was documented in a study of shared clonotypes between healthy human individuals. Study-wide points: The donor pool, a small one, limited the genetic and exposure-history diversity represented.

This CDR3 comprises 15 residues. Per the germline V gene, CDR1 is MNHEY and CDR2 is SVGAGI. Trimming took 6 bases from V and 4 from J; bases not matched to a gene: 11. To note about this clone: Antigen: not known.

Samples left unsorted employed 80 million to 95 million PBMCs for genomic DNA. A deep-level run was used for the assay. Researchers divided each subset's genomic DNA evenly across several immunoSEQ plates. Sequencing was performed with immunoSEQ multiplex PCR; in TCRdb, only in-frame clones are kept and a portion is missing. Here the sample spans 450,000 to 650,000 clones, about 80% being singletons. Input material: PBMCs. The genes are TRBV6-5 and TRBJ2-7; 8 nucleotides align to TRBD2. This clonotype was sampled from a woman in her 40s in good health. Some clones in this sample may be carry-over from other donors' samples. CDR3: CASRTTGTRGYEQYF. DNA of the CDR3: TGTGCCAGCAGAACAACCGGGACTAGGGGTTACGAGCAGTACTTC.